These T cell receptor beta chains were read from a single sample in a study of T-cell reconstitution after alpha-beta-depleted transplantation in children. TCRdb re-analysed the PCR reads in MiXCR, keeping a single row per CDR3 protein. Among some 530,000 distinct CDR3 sequences listed, around 13% were seen once. This material consisted of PBMCs from the stem cell graft donor, taken from the stem cell graft. The receptor set was obtained from a human donor who donated a stem cell graft to a child with combined immunodeficiency. CDR3s include the opening cysteine and the closing phenylalanine or tryptophan. Each record gives: clone size, J gene, D gene, V gene, CDR3 DNA, CDR3 protein. The D gene is left open where the match is weak. Clone size is not always given. Where it is, it says once, few, many or a class for expanded clones.

>-|TRBJ2-5|-|TRBV15
TGTGCCACCAGCAGAGATGACTCCAGCGGCTGGGGGGAGACCCAGTACTTC
CATSRDDSSGWGETQYF
>many|TRBJ2-1|TRBD1|TRBV27
TGTGCCAGCAGTTTTCGCCGGGACAGGGGTATTGCTCTACCGCTATACAATGAGCAGTTCTTC
CASSFRRDRGIALPLYNEQFF
>-|TRBJ2-2|TRBD1|TRBV5-6
TGTGCCAGTACCAGGGGGCGTAACACCGGGGAGCTGTTTTTT
CASTRGRNTGELFF
>many|TRBJ2-2|TRBD1|TRBV12-3/TRBV12-4
TGTGCCAGCAGTTCGACGACAGGGGGGAGCACCGGGGAGCTGTTTTTT
CASSSTTGGSTGELFF
>few|TRBJ2-1|TRBD2|TRBV7-9
TGTGCCAGCAGCGGCTGGGAGGGCTCCTACAATGAGCAGTTCTTC
CASSGWEGSYNEQFF
>few|TRBJ2-3|-|TRBV7-9
TGTGCCAGCAGCTTAGGTGGAACGGCCTTTATAGCGCCGCAGTATTTT
CASSLGGTAFIAPQYF
>few|TRBJ2-7|-|TRBV12-3/TRBV12-4
TGTGCCAGCAGTTTAGCTTGGGGGAGCCCCTCCTACGAGCAGTACTTC
CASSLAWGSPSYEQYF
>-|TRBJ2-3|TRBD2|TRBV11-2
TGTGCCAGCAGCTTAGATCGGGGGGACGGGCCAGATACGCAGTATTTT
CASSLDRGDGPDTQYF
>many|TRBJ2-2|TRBD2|TRBV20-1
TGCAGTGCTAGGGGCTTAGCGTCTAGCGGGAGTAGAGGGGCGACCGGGGAGCTGTTTTTT
CSARGLASSGSRGATGELFF
>few|TRBJ2-7|-|TRBV6-1
TGTGCCAGCAGTGAAGACGTCAGCACGCCTTCCTACGAGCAGTACTTC
CASSEDVSTPSYEQYF
>few|TRBJ1-1|-|TRBV5-1
TGCGCCAGCAGCTTGGCCTCTCAAAATACTGAAGCTTTCTTT
CASSLASQNTEAFF
>many|TRBJ2-1|TRBD2|TRBV28
TGTGCCAGCAGTCCCGGGACTAGGGGGGACAATGAGCAGTTCTTC
CASSPGTRGDNEQFF
>-|TRBJ2-2|-|TRBV12-3/TRBV12-4
TGTGCCAGCGACGGACAGACAGGGGAGCTGTTTTTT
CASDGQTGELFF
>many|TRBJ2-1|TRBD2|TRBV7-3
TGTGCCAGCAGCTTAAGACTAGCGGGTCTTAATGAGCAGTTCTTC
CASSLRLAGLNEQFF
>-|TRBJ1-1|TRBD1|TRBV5-1
TGCGCCAGCAGCTGGGACAGCCTCACTGAAGCTTTCTTT
CASSWDSLTEAFF
>many|TRBJ1-5|TRBD1|TRBV12-3/TRBV12-4
TGTGCCAGCAGTTTGAGGGGGCCGAGTCAGCCCCAGCATTTT
CASSLRGPSQPQHF
>many|TRBJ2-7|TRBD2|TRBV20-1
TGCAGTGCTAGAAAAAGCGGGGAGAGCTACGAGCAGTACTTC
CSARKSGESYEQYF